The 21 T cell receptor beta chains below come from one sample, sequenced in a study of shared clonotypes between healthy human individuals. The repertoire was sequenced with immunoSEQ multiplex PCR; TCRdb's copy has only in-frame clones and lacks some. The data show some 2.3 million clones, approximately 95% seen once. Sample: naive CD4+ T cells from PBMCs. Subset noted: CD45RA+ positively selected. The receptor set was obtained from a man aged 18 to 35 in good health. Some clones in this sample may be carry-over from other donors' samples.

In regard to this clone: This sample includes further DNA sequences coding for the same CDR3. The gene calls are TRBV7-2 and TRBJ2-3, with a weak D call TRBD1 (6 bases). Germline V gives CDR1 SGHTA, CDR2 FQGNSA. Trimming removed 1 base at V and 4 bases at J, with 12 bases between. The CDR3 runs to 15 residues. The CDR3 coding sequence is TGTGCCAGCAGCTTAGTGGGCCAGGGGTCAGATACGCAGTATTTT. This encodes CASSLVGQGSDTQYF.

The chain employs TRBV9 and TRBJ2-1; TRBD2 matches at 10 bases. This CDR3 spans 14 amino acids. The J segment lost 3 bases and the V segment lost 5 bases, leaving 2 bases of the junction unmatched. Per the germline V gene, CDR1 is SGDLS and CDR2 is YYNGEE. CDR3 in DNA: TGTGCCAGCAGTGGGACTAGCGACTACAATGAGCAGTTCTTC. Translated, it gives CASSGTSDYNEQFF.

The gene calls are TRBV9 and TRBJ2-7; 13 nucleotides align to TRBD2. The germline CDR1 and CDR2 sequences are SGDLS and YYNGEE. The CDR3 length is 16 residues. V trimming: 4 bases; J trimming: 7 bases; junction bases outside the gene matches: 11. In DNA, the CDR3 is TGTGCCAGCAGCCCCGGGACTAGCGGGACCTCTCGGGAGCAGTACTTC. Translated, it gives CASSPGTSGTSREQYF.

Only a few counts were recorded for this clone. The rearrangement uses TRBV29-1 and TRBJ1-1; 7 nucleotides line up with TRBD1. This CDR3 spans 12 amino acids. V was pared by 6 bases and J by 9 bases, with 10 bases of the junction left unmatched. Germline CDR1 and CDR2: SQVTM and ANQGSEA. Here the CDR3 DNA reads TGCAGCGTATCCCGGGACAGAGAACAAGCTTTCTTT. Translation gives CSVSRDREQAFF.

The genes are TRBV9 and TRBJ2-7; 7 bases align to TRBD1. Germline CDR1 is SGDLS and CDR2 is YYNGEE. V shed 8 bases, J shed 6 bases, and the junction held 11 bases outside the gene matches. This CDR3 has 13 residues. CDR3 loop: CASSIRGGREQYF. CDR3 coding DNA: TGTGCCAGTAGTATACGAGGGGGCCGCGAGCAGTACTTC.

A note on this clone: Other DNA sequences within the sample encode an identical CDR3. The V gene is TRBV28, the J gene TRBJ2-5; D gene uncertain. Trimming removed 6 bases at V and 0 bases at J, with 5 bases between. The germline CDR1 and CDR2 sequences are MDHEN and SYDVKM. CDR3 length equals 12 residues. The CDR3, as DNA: TGTGCCAGCAGAGGGTACCAAGAGACCCAGTACTTC. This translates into CASRGYQETQYF.

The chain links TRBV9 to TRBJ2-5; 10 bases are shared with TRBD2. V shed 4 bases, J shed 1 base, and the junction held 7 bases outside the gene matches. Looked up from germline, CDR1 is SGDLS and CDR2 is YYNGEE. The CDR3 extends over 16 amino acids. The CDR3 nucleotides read TGTGCCAGCAGCTCTCGACTAGCGGGCCCCCAAGAGACCCAGTACTTC. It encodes CASSSRLAGPQETQYF.

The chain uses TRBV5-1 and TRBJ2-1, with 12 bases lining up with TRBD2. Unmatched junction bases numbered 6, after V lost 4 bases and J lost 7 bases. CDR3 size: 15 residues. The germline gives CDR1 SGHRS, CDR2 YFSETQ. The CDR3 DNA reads TGCGCCAGCAGCGAGGGACTAGCGGGTCCTAATGAGCAGTTCTTC. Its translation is CASSEGLAGPNEQFF.

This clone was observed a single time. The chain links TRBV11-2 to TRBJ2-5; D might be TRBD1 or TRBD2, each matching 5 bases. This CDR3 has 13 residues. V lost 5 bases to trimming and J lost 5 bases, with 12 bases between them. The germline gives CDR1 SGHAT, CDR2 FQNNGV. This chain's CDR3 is CASSRGPGETQYF. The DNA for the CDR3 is TGTGCCAGCAGCCGGGGACCCGGCGAGACCCAGTACTTC.

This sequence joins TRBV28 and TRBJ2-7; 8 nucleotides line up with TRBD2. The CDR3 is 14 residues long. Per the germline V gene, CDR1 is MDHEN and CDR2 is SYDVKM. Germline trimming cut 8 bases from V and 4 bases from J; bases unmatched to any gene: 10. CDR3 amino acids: CASHRGGRVYEQYF. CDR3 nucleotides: TGTGCCAGCCACCGGGGGGGCAGGGTGTACGAGCAGTACTTC.

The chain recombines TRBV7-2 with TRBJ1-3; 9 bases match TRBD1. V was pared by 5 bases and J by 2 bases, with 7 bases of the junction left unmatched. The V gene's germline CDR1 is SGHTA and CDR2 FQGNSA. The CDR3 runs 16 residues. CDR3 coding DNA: TGTGCCAGCAGCAAACAGGGGGCTCAAGCTGGAAACACCATATATTTT. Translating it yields CASSKQGAQAGNTIYF.

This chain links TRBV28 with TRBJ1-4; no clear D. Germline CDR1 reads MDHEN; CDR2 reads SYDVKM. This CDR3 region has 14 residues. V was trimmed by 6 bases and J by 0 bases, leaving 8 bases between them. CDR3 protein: CASSGPTTNEKLFF. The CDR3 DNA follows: TGTGCCAGCAGCGGGCCGACAACTAATGAAAAACTGTTTTTT.

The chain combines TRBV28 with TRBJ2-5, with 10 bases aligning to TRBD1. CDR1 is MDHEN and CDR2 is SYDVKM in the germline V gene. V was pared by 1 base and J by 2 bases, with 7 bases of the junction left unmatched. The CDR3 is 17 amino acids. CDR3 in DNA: TGTGCCAGCAGTTTATTTGGGACAGGGGACCAACAAGAGACCCAGTACTTC. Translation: CASSLFGTGDQQETQYF. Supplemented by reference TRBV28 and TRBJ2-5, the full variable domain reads DVKVTQSSRYLVKRTGEKVFLECVQDMDHENMFWYRQDPGLGLRLIYFSYDVKMKEKGDIPEGYSVSREKKERFSLILESASTNQTSMYLCASSLFGTGDQQETQYFGPGTRLLVL.

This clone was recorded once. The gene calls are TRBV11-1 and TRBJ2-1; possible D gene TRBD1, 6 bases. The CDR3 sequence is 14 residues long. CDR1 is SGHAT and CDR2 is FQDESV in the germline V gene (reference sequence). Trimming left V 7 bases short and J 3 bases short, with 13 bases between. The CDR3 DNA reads TGTGCCAGCACCCAGGGGACCATCTACAATGAGCAGTTCTTC. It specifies CASTQGTIYNEQFF.

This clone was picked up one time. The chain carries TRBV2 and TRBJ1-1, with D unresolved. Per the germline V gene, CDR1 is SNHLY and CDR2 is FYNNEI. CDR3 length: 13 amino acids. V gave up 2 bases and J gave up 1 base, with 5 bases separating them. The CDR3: CASSEKRNTEAFF. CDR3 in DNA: TGTGCCAGCAGTGAAAAGAGGAACACTGAAGCTTTCTTT.

The CDR3 DNA reads TGTGCCAGCAGCTTGCAATACGGGATAAGCACAGATACGCAGTATTTT. Translated: CASSLQYGISTDTQYF. The rearrangement links TRBV5-5 to TRBJ2-3; possible D gene TRBD2, 5 bases. Germline V CDR1 and CDR2: SGHKS, YYEKEE (reference sequence). The V gene lost 1 base and the J gene lost 0 bases, with 12 bases spanning the gap. The CDR3 consists of 16 residues.

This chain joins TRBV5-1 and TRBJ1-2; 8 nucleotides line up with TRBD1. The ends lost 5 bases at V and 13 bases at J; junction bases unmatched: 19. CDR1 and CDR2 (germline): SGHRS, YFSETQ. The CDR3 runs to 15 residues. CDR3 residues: CASRSGQDTPLGCTF. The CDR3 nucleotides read TGCGCCAGCAGGTCGGGACAGGACACCCCCTTAGGGTGCACCTTC.

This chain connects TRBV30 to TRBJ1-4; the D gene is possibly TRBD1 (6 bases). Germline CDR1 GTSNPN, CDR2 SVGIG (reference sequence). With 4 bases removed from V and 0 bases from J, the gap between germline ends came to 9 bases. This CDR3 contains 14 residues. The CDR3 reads CAWNQGPTNEKLFF. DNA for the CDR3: TGTGCCTGGAATCAGGGGCCAACTAATGAAAAACTGTTTTTT.

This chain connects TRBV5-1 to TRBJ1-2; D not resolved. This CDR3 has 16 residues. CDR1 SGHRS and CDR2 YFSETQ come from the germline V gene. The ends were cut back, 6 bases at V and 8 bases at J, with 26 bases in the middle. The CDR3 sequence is CASMPTDGRQIAGYTF. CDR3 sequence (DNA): TGCGCCAGCATGCCCACTGACGGACGCCAGATTGCCGGCTACACCTTC.

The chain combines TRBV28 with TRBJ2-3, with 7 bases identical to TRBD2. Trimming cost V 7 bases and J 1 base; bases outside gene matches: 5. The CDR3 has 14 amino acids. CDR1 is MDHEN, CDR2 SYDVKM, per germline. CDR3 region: CASTAAGRTDTQYF. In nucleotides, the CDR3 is TGTGCCAGCACCGCAGCGGGGCGCACAGATACGCAGTATTTT. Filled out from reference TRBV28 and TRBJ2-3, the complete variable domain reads DVKVTQSSRYLVKRTGEKVFLECVQDMDHENMFWYRQDPGLGLRLIYFSYDVKMKEKGDIPEGYSVSREKKERFSLILESASTNQTSMYLCASTAAGRTDTQYFGPGTRLTVL.

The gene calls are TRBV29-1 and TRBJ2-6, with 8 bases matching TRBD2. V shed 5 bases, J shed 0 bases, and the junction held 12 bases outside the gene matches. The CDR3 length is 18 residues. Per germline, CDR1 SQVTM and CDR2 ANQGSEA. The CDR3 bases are TGCAGCGTTACCCCTGCGGGGGGCCTAGACTCTGGGGCCAACGTCCTGACTTTC. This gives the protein CSVTPAGGLDSGANVLTF. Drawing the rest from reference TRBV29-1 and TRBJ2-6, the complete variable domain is SAVISQKPSRDICQRGTSLTIQCQVDSQVTMMFWYRQQPGQSLTLIATANQGSEATYESGFVIDKFPISRPNLTFSTLTVSNMSPEDSSIYLCSVTPAGGLDSGANVLTFGAGSRLTVL.